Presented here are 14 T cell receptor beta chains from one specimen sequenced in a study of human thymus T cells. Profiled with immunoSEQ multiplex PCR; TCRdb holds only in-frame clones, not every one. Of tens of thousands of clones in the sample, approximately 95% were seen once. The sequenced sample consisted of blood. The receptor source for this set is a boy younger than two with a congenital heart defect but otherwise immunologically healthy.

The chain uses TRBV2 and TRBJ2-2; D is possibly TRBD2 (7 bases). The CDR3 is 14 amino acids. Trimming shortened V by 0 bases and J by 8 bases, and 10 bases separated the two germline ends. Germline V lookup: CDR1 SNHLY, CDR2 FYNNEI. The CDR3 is CASSEAGGTGELFF. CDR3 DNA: TGTGCCAGCAGTGAAGCGGGGGGGACAGGGGAGCTGTTTTTT.

In nucleotides, the CDR3 is TGTGCCAGCAGCCCCTTCTCTGGAAACACCATATATTTT. It is translated as CASSPFSGNTIYF. This chain uses TRBV28 with TRBJ1-3; D call uncertain. With 6 bases removed from V and 0 bases from J, the gap between germline ends came to 6 bases. The CDR3 contains 13 residues. Germline CDR1 reads MDHEN; CDR2 reads SYDVKM.

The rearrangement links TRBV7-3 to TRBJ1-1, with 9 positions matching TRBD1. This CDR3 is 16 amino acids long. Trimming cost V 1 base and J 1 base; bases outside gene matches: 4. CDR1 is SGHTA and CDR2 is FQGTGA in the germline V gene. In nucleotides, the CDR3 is TGTGCCAGCAGCTTAATAGGGGGACAGGGGAACACTGAAGCTTTCTTT. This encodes CASSLIGGQGNTEAFF.

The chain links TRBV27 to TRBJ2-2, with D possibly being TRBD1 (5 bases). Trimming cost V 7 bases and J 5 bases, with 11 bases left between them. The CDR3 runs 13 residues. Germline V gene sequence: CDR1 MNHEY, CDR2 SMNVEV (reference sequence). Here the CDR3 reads CASKGLRTGELFF. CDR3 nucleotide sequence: TGTGCCAGCAAGGGGTTGCGTACCGGGGAGCTGTTTTTT.

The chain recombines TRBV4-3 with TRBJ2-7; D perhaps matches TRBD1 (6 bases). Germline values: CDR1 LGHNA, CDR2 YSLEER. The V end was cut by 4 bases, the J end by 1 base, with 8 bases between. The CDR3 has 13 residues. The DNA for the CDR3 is TGCGCCAGCAGCCCCGGACAGTCCTACGAGCAGTACTTC. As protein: CASSPGQSYEQYF.

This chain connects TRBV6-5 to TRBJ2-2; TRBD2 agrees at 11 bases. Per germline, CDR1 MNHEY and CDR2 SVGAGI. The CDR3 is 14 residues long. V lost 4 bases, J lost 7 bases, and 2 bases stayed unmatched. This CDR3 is CASSLTSGVGELFF. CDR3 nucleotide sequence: TGTGCCAGCAGTTTGACTAGCGGGGTCGGGGAGCTGTTTTTT.

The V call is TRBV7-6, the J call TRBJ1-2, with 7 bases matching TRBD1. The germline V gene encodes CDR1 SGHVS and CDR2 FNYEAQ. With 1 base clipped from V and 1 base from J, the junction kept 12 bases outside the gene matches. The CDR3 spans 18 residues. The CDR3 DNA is TGTGCCAGCAGCTTAGGGGCCGGGACAGAAAGGATTAACTATGGCTACACCTTC. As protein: CASSLGAGTERINYGYTF.

The CDR3 nucleotides are TGCGCCAGCAGTCAGCGACAGGTAAATGAGCAGTTCTTC. This translates into CASSQRQVNEQFF. The gene calls are TRBV23-1 and TRBJ2-1; weak D call: TRBD1 (6 bases). TRBV23-1 counts as an open reading frame of uncertain function. V was trimmed by 3 bases and J by 7 bases, leaving 10 bases between them. The CDR3 runs 13 residues.

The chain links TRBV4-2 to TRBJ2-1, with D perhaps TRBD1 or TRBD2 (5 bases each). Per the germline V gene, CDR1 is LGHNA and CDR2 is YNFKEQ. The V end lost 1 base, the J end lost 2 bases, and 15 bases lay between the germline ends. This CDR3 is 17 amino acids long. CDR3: CASSQVGEGSTYNEQFF. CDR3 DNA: TGTGCCAGCAGCCAAGTTGGAGAGGGGTCCACCTACAATGAGCAGTTCTTC.

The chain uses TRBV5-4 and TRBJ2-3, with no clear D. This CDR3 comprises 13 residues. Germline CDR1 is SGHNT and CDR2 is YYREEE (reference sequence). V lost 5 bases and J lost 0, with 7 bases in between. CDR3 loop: CASRATSTDTQYF. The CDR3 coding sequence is TGTGCCAGCAGGGCGACTAGCACAGATACGCAGTATTTT.

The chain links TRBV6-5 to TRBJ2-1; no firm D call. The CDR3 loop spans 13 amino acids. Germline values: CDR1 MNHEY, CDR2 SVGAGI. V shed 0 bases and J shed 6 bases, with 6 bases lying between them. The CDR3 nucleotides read TGTGCCAGCAGTTACTCGAGGAGCAATGAGCAGTTCTTC. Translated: CASSYSRSNEQFF.

CDR3 protein: CASSQEGRGAQYF. As DNA, the CDR3 is TGCGCCAGCAGCCAAGAAGGTCGGGGGGCCCAGTACTTC. The chain links TRBV4-1 to TRBJ2-5; the match to TRBD2 covers 7 bases. From germline, CDR1 is MGHRA and CDR2 YSYEKL. With 0 bases clipped from V and 9 bases from J, the junction kept 4 bases outside the gene matches. CDR3 length: 13 amino acids.

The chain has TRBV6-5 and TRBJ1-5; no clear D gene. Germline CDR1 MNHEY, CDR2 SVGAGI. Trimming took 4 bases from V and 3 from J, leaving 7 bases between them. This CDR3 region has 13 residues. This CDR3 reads CASSSLNNQPQHF. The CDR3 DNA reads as TGTGCCAGCAGTTCCCTCAACAATCAGCCCCAGCATTTT.

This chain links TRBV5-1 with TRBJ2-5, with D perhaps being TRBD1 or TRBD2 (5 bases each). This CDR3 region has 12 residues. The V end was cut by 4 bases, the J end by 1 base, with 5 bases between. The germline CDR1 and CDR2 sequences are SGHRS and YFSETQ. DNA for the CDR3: TGCGCCAGCAGCGGGGGCCAAGAGACCCAGTACTTC. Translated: CASSGGQETQYF.